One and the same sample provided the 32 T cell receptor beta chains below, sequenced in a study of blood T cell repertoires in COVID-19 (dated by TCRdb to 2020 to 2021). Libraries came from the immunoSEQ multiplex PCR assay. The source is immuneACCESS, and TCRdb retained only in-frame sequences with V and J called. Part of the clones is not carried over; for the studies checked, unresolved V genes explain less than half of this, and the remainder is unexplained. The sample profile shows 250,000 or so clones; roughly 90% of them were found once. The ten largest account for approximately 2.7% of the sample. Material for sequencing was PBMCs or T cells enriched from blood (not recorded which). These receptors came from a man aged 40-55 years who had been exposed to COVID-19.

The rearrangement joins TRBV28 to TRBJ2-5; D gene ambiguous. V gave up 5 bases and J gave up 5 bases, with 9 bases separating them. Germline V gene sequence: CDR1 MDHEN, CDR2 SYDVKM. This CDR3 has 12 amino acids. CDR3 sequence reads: CASSPNRETQYF. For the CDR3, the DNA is TGTGCCAGCAGTCCCAACCGGGAGACCCAGTACTTC.

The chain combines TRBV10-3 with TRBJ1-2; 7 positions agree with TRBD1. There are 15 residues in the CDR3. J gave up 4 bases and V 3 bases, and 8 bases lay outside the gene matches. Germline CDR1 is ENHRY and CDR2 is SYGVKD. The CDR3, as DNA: TGTGCCATCAGTGATACGAGGGGGCCAAGCTATGGCTACACCTTC. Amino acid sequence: CAISDTRGPSYGYTF.

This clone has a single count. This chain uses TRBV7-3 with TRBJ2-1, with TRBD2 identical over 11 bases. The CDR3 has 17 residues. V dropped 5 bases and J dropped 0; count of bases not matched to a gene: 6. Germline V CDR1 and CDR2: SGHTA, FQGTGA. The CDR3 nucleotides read TGTGCCAGCAGCACGCTAGCGGGAGGAAACTCCTACAATGAGCAGTTCTTC. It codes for CASSTLAGGNSYNEQFF.

CDR3 sequence (DNA): TGTGCCAGCAGCGCGCTAACCGGGACAAGGGAGACCCAGTACTTC. Amino acid sequence: CASSALTGTRETQYF. The gene calls are TRBV7-2 and TRBJ2-5; D may be TRBD1 (6 bases). CDR1 and CDR2 from the germline V gene are SGHTA and FQGNSA. Trimming removed 5 bases from V and 5 bases from J, with 18 bases in between. The CDR3 has 15 amino acids. Full variable domain (missing parts from reference TRBV7-2 and TRBJ2-5): GAGVSQSPSNKVTEKGKDVELRCDPISGHTALYWYRQSLGQGLEFLIYFQGNSAPDKSGLPSDRFSAERTGGSVSTLTIQRTQQEDSAVYLCASSALTGTRETQYFGPGTRLLVL.

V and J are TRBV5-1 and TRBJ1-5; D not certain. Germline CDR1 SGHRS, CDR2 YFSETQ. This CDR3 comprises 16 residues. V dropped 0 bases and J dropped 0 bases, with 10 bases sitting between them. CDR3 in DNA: TGCGCCAGCAGCTTGGACAGCTCAGATAGCAATCAGCCCCAGCATTTT. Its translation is CASSLDSSDSNQPQHF.

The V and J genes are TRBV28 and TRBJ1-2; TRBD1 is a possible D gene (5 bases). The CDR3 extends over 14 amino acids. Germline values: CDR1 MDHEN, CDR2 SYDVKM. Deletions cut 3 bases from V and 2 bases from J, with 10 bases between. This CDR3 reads CASSFVGANYGYTF. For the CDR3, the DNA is TGTGCCAGCAGTTTTGTAGGGGCGAACTATGGCTACACCTTC.

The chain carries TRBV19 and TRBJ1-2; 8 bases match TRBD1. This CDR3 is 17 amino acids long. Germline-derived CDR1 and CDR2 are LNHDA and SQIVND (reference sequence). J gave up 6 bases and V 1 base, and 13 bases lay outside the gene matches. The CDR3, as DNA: TGTGCCAGTAGTATAGCCCCCCTCGGCAGGGGGCACGATGGCTACACCTTC. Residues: CASSIAPLGRGHDGYTF.

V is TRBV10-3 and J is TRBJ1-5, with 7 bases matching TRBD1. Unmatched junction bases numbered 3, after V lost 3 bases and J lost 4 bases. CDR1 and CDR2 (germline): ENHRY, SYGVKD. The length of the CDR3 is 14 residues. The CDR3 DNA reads TGTGCCATCAGTGACGGACAGGAGAATCAGCCCCAGCATTTT. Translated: CAISDGQENQPQHF.

CDR3 residues: CASSPRMQFSDGYTF. As DNA, the CDR3 is TGTGCCAGCTCACCCAGGATGCAATTTTCGGATGGCTACACCTTC. V is TRBV18 and J is TRBJ1-2; D is uncertain. Germline CDR1 and CDR2: KGHSH and LQKENI. V shed 3 bases and J shed 6 bases, with 17 bases lying between them. This CDR3 comprises 15 residues. Looking up the rest from reference TRBV18 and TRBJ1-2 gives the full variable domain: NAGVMQNPRHLVRRRGQEARLRCSPMKGHSHVYWYRQLPEEGLKFMVYLQKENIIDESGMPKERFSAEFPKEGPSILRIQQVVRGDSAAYFCASSPRMQFSDGYTFGSGTRLTVV.

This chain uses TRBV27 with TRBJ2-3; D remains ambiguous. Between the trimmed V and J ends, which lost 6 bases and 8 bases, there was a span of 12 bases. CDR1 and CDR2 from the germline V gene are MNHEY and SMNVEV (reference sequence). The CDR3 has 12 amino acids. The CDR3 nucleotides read TGTGCCAGCAGCCCTGGGTCGGGTACGCAGTATTTT. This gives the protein CASSPGSGTQYF.

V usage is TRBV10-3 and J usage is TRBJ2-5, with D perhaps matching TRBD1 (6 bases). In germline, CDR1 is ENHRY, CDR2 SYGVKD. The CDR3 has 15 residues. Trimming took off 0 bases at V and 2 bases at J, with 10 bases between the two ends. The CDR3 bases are TGTGCCATCAGTGAGTCGGACAGACAACAAGAGACCCAGTACTTC. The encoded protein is CAISESDRQQETQYF.

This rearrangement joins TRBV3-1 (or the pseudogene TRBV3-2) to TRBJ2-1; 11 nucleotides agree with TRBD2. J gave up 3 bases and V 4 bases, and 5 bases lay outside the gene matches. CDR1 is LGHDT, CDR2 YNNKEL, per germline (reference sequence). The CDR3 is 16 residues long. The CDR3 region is CASSLYGTSGYNEQFF. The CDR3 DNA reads TGTGCCAGCAGCCTATACGGGACTAGCGGCTACAATGAGCAGTTCTTC.

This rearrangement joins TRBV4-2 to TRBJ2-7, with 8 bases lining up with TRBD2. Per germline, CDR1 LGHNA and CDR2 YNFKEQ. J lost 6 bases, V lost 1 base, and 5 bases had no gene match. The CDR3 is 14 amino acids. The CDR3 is CASSQGSGKGEQYF. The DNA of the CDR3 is TGTGCCAGCAGCCAAGGTAGCGGGAAGGGCGAGCAGTACTTC.

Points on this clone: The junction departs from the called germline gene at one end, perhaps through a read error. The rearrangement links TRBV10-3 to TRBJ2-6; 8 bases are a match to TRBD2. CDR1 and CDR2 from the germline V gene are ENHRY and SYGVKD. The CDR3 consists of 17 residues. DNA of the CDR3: TGCGCTAGCACGGGGGGGCGTCTGACTTCTGGGGCCAACGTCCTGACTTTC. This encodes CASTGGRLTSGANVLTF.

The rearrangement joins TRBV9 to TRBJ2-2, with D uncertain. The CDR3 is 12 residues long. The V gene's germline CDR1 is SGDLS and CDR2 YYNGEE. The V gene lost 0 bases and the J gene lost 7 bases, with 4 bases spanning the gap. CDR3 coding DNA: TGTGCCAGCAGCGTAGTCTTCGGGGAGCTGTTTTTT. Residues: CASSVVFGELFF.

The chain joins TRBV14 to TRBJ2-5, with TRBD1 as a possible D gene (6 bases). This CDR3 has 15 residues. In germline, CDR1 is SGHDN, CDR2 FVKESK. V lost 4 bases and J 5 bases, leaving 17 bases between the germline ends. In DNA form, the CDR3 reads TGTGCCAGCAGCCTTTTCAGGGGTGCCAAGGAGACCCAGTACTTC. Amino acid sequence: CASSLFRGAKETQYF.

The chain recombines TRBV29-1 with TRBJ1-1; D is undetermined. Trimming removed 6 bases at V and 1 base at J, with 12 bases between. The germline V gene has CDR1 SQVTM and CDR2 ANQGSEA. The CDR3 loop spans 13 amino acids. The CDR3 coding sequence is TGCAGCGTCGGGAAGGACTGGAACACTGAAGCTTTCTTT. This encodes CSVGKDWNTEAFF.

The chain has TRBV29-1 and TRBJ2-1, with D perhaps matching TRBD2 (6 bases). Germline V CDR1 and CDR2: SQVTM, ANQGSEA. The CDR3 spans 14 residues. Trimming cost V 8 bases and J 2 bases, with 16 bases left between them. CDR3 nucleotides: TGCAGCACCCGGGGACGGACTACCTACAATGAGCAGTTCTTC. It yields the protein CSTRGRTTYNEQFF.

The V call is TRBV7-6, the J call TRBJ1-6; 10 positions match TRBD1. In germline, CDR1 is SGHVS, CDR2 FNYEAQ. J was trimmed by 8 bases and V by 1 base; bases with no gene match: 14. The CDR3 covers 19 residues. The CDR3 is CASSLVAGQGLTGDSPLHF. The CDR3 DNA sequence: TGTGCCAGCAGCTTAGTGGCGGGACAGGGGTTGACCGGGGATTCACCCCTCCACTTT.

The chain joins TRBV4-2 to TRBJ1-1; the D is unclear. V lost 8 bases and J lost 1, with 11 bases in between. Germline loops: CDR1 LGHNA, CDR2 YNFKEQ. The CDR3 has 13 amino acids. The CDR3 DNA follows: TGTGCCAGCCGTCCCCCCAGGAACACTGAAGCTTTCTTT. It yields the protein CASRPPRNTEAFF.

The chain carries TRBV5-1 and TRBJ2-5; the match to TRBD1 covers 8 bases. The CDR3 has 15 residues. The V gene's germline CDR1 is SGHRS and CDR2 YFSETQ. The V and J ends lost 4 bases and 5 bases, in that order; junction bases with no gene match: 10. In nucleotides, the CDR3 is TGCGCCAGCAGCCGCCAGGGGGCGGGCCACGAGACCCAGTACTTC. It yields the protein CASSRQGAGHETQYF.

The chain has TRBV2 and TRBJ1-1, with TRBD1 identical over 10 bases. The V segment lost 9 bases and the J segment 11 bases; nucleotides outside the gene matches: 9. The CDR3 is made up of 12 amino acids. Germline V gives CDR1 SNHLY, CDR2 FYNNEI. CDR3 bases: TGTGCCAGAAGCAGTGGGACAGGGGCCGCTTTCTTT. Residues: CARSSGTGAAFF.

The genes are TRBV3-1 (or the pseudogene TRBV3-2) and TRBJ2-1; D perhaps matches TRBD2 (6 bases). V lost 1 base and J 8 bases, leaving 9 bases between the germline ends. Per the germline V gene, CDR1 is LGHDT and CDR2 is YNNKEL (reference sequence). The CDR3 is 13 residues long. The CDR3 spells CASSQGGDDEQFF. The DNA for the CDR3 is TGTGCCAGCAGCCAAGGGGGGGATGATGAGCAGTTCTTC.

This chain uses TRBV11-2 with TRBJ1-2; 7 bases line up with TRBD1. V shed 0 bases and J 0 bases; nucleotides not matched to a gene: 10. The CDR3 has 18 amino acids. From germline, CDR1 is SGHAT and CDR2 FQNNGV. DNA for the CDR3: TGTGCCAGCAGCTTAGATCTCCGGGGACAGACCTCTAACTATGGCTACACCTTC. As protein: CASSLDLRGQTSNYGYTF.

The CDR3 reads CASSIVAGEVYIGNQPQHF. Written as DNA, the CDR3 is TGTGCCAGTAGTATAGTAGCAGGGGAAGTTTATATCGGCAATCAGCCCCAGCATTTT. This rearrangement joins TRBV19 to TRBJ1-5; the D gene is possibly TRBD1 (6 bases). Trimming cost V 1 base and J 2 bases, with 21 bases left between them. CDR1 is LNHDA, CDR2 SQIVND, per germline (reference sequence). The CDR3 consists of 19 residues.

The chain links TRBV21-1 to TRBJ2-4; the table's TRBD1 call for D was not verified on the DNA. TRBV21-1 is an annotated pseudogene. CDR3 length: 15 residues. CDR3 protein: CANPPSTVAKNIQYF. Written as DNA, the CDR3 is TGTGCCAATCCACCATCGACAGTAGCCAAAAACATTCAGTACTTC.

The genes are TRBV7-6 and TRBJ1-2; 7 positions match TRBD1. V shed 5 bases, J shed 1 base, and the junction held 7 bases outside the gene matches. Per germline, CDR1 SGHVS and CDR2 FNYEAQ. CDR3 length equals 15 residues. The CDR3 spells CASSRRQGGNYGYTF. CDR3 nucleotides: TGTGCCAGCAGCCGGAGGCAGGGGGGTAACTATGGCTACACCTTC.

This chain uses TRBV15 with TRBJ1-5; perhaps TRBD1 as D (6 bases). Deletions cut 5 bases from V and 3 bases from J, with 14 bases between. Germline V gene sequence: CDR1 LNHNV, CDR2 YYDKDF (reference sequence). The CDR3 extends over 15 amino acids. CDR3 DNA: TGTGCCACCAGCCCACGAACAGGGAACAATCAGCCCCAGCATTTT. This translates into CATSPRTGNNQPQHF.

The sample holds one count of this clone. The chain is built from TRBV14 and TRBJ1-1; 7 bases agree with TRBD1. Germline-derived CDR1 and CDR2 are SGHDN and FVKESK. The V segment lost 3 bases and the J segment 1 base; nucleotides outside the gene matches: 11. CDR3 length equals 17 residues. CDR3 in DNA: TGTGCCAGCAGCCAGATGCCGGGACAGAGTAAGAACACTGAAGCTTTCTTT. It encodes CASSQMPGQSKNTEAFF.

The CDR3 here is CASSINRDSNNEQFF. CDR3 DNA sequence: TGTGCCAGTAGTATTAACCGGGACAGCAACAATGAGCAGTTCTTC. The chain joins TRBV19 to TRBJ2-1; 7 bases are shared with TRBD1. V was pared by 3 bases and J by 5 bases, with 7 bases of the junction left unmatched. CDR3 length equals 15 residues. Germline CDR1 LNHDA, CDR2 SQIVND (reference sequence).

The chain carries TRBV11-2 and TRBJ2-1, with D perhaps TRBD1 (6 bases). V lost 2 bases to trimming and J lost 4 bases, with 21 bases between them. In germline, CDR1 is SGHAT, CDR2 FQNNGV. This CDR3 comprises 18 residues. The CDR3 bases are TGTGCCAGCAGCTTACGATTAAACTCATACAGGGATTACAATGAGCAGTTCTTC. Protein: CASSLRLNSYRDYNEQFF.

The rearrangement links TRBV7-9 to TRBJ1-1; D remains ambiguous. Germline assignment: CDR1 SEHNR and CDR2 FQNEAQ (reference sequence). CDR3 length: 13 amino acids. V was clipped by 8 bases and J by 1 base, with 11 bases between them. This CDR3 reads CASSRLENTEAFF. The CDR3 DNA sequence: TGTGCCAGCTCCAGACTTGAGAACACTGAAGCTTTCTTT.